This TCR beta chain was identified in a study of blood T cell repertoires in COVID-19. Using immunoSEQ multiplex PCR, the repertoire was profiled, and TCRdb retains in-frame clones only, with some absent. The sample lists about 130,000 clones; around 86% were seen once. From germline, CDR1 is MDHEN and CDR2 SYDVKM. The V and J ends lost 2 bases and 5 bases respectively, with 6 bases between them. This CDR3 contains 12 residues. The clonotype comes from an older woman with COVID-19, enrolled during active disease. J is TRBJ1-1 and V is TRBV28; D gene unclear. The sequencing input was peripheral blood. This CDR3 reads CASSLERTEAFF. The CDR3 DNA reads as TGTGCCAGCAGTTTAGAGCGGACTGAAGCTTTCTTT.